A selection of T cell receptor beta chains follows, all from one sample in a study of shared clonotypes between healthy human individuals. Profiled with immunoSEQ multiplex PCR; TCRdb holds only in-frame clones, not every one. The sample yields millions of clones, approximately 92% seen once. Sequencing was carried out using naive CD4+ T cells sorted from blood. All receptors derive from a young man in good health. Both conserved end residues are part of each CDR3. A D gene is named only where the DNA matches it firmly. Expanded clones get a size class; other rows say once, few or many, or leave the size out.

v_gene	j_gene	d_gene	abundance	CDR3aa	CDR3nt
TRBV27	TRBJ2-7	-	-	CASSLSRQWGSYEQYF	TGTGCCAGCAGTTTATCGAGGCAGTGGGGCTCCTACGAGCAGTACTTC
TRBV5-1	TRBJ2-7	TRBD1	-	CASSIGTGVSYEQYF	TGCGCCAGCAGCATTGGGACAGGGGTCTCCTACGAGCAGTACTTC
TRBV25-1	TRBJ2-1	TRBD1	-	CASSEVPGQGTNEQFF	TGTGCCAGCAGTGAAGTTCCGGGACAGGGTACCAATGAGCAGTTCTTC
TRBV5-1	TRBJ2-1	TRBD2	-	CASSLRSGGSYNEQFF	TGCGCCAGCAGCTTGCGGAGCGGGGGTTCCTACAATGAGCAGTTCTTC
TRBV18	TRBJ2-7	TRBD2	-	CASSSKAGSYEQYF	TGTGCCAGCTCATCTAAAGCGGGATCCTACGAGCAGTACTTC
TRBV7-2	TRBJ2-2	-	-	CASSWRMAPGGNTGELFF	TGTGCCAGCAGCTGGCGTATGGCTCCTGGGGGCAACACCGGGGAGCTGTTTTTT
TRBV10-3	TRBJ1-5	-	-	CAISDSQGSNQPQHF	TGTGCCATCAGTGACTCCCAGGGGTCAAATCAGCCCCAGCATTTT
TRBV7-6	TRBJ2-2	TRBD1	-	CASSLTGVGTGELFF	TGTGCCAGCAGCTTAACAGGGGTGGGCACCGGGGAGCTGTTTTTT
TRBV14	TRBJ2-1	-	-	CASSGRRRGYYNEQFF	TGTGCCAGCAGCGGTCGGAGGAGGGGCTACTACAATGAGCAGTTCTTC
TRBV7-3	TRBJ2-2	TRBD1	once	CATGQGNTGELFF	TGTGCCACCGGACAGGGAAACACCGGGGAGCTGTTTTTT
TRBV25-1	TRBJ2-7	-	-	CASSDMTRSAYEQYF	TGTGCCAGCAGTGATATGACTAGATCAGCCTACGAGCAGTACTTC
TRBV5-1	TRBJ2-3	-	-	CASSLDLDTQYF	TGCGCCAGCAGCTTGGACTTAGATACGCAGTATTTT
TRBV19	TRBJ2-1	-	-	CASSRVARSYNEQFF	TGTGCCAGTTCCAGGGTAGCCCGCTCCTACAATGAGCAGTTCTTC
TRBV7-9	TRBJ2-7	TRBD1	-	CASSPGQGAHEQYF	TGTGCCAGCAGCCCGGGACAGGGGGCCCACGAGCAGTACTTC
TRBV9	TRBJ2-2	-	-	CASSVAGGGADTGELFF	TGTGCCAGCAGCGTAGCTGGAGGGGGCGCGGACACCGGGGAGCTGTTTTTT
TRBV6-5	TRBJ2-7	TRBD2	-	CASSYSGLAENYEQYF	TGTGCCAGCAGTTACTCGGGACTAGCGGAGAACTACGAGCAGTACTTC
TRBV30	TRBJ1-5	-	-	CAWGRMHGNQPQHF	TGTGCCTGGGGACGGATGCATGGCAATCAGCCCCAGCATTTT
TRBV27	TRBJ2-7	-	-	CASSLQAAYEQYF	TGTGCCAGCAGTTTACAGGCCGCCTACGAGCAGTACTTC
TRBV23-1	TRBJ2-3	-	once	CASSPQPDTYTDTQYF	TGCGCCAGCAGTCCCCAACCCGACACCTACACAGATACGCAGTATTTT
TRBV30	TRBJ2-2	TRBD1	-	CAWSGLGQGAGELFF	TGTGCCTGGAGTGGATTGGGACAGGGTGCCGGGGAGCTGTTTTTT
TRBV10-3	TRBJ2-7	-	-	CAIRDRDTEQYF	TGTGCCATCAGGGATCGGGACACCGAGCAGTACTTC
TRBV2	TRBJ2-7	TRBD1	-	CASSGKGQGFYEQYF	TGTGCCAGCAGTGGTAAGGGACAGGGGTTTTACGAGCAGTACTTC
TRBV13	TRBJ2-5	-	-	CASRNRGQVQETQYF	TGTGCCAGCAGAAATCGGGGACAAGTCCAAGAGACCCAGTACTTC
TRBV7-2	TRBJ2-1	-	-	CASSLIPQQQFF	TGTGCCAGCAGCTTAATCCCACAGCAGCAGTTCTTC
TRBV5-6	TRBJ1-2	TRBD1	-	CASSRDRDYGYTF	TGTGCCAGCAGCCGGGACAGGGACTATGGCTACACCTTC
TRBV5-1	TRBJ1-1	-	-	CASSLQGSSNTEAFF	TGCGCCAGCAGCTTGCAGGGGTCCTCGAACACTGAAGCTTTCTTT
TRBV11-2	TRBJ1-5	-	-	CASSFPGVNQPQHF	TGTGCCAGCAGCTTTCCAGGGGTCAATCAGCCCCAGCATTTT
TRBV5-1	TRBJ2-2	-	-	CASRGSGVNTGELFF	TGCGCCAGCAGGGGTTCAGGGGTCAACACCGGGGAGCTGTTTTTT
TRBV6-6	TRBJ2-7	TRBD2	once	CASSYSSGRSYEQYF	TGTGCCAGCAGTTACTCTAGCGGGAGGTCCTACGAGCAGTACTTC
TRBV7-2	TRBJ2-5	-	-	CASSLGSTRETQYF	TGTGCCAGCAGCTTAGGTTCCACAAGGGAGACCCAGTACTTC
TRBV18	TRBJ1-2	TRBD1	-	CASSPPSPRGLGGYTF	TGTGCCAGCTCACCACCGAGCCCCAGGGGGCTAGGTGGCTACACCTTC
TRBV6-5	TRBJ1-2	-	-	CATAPTNYGYTF	TGTGCCACCGCACCAACTAACTATGGCTACACCTTC
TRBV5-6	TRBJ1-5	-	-	CASSENVGLGGNQPQHF	TGTGCCAGCAGCGAGAATGTGGGGTTAGGAGGCAATCAGCCCCAGCATTTT
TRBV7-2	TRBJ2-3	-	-	CASSLEGGSTDTQYF	TGTGCCAGCAGCTTAGAGGGGGGGTCCACAGATACGCAGTATTTT
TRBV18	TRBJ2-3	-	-	CASSPQNSASTDTQYF	TGTGCCAGCTCACCACAGAACAGTGCTAGCACAGATACGCAGTATTTT
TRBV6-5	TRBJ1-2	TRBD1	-	CASSWGQGAYGYTF	TGTGCCAGCAGTTGGGGACAGGGGGCCTATGGCTACACCTTC
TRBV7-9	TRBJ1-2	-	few	CASSLSGSGRDHTF	TGTGCCAGCAGCTTAAGCGGTAGTGGCAGGGACCACACCTTC
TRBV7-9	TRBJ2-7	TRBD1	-	CASSLEPDRGYDEQYF	TGTGCCAGCAGCTTAGAGCCGGACAGGGGGTATGACGAGCAGTACTTC
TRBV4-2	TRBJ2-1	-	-	CASSQDLGIIHNEQFF	TGTGCCAGCAGCCAAGATCTGGGGATAATACACAATGAGCAGTTCTTC
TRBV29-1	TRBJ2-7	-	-	CSVWGVNTYEQYF	TGCAGCGTTTGGGGGGTGAACACCTACGAGCAGTACTTC
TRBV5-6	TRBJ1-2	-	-	CASSLDSTNYGYTF	TGTGCCAGCAGCTTGGATTCCACAAACTATGGCTACACCTTC
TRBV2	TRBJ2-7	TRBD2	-	CASKKEGGSYEQYF	TGTGCCAGCAAGAAGGAGGGAGGGTCCTACGAGCAGTACTTC
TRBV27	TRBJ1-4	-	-	CASSLAQGNEKLFF	TGTGCCAGCAGTTTAGCACAGGGTAATGAAAAACTGTTTTTT
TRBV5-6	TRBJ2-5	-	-	CASSFGVGQETQYF	TGTGCCAGCAGCTTTGGTGTCGGACAAGAGACCCAGTACTTC